Detailed here is one TCR beta chain. Antigen unknown. This entry is derived from a study of cytomegalovirus exposure and HLA in healthy donors. Study details: Membership in the Caucasian-associated ancestry cluster was found for 81% of around 380 genotyped donors.

60 Vbeta and 13 Jbeta primers were used in PCR. Authors' processing steps: The count from a later analysis was some 76 million unique TCR beta chains, about 9.9 million of them shared. Some clones are missing from TCRdb's copy, which holds only in-frame ones; the method was immunoSEQ multiplex PCR. From that table come the V and J calls and clone size; the DNA was used to work out D and trimming. This table holds 110,000 to 150,000 clones, approximately 82% found once. Study results and caveats: Equally common other TCR beta chains were less clonally expanded than HLA-associated ones, a later analysis found. Presence/absence analyses assumed roughly uniform sequencing depth across donors, which may not hold.

The CDR3 totals 17 residues. The V and J ends lost 4 bases and 7 bases respectively, with 27 bases between them. CDR1 is SGHNT and CDR2 is YYREEE in the germline V gene (reference sequence). The genes are TRBV5-4 and TRBJ2-7; D may be TRBD2 (7 bases). The sequenced material came from PBMCs. This TCR came from a woman in her forties in good health and CMV-seronegative. The CDR3 region is CASSPKGGRVISLEQYF. The CDR3, as DNA: TGTGCCAGCAGCCCAAAAGGGGGGAGGGTCATTTCCTTGGAGCAGTACTTC.